These 7 T cell receptor beta chains were all obtained from the same sample, sequenced in a study of PD-1 blockade in classical Hodgkin lymphoma. Time point denoted: newly diagnosed, previously untreated cHL patient sample. Clones were read by immunoSEQ multiplex PCR, and TCRdb kept only the in-frame ones, dropping some. Among over 60,000 clones, about 94% were seen once, and the ten largest hold roughly 2.5%. What was sequenced was peripheral blood mononuclear cells (PBMCs). Receptors were obtained from a human donor with classical Hodgkin lymphoma.

V is TRBV19 and J is TRBJ1-3, with 9 bases lining up with TRBD1. After removal of 1 base from V and 3 bases from J, the junction contained 4 bases not matched to a gene. Germline CDR1 reads LNHDA; CDR2 reads SQIVND (reference sequence). The CDR3 has 16 residues. CDR3: CASSIGGTGFGNTIYF. Here the CDR3 DNA reads TGTGCCAGTAGTATAGGCGGGACAGGGTTTGGAAACACCATATATTTT. Filled out from reference TRBV19 and TRBJ1-3, the complete variable domain reads DGGITQSPKYLFRKEGQNVTLSCEQNLNHDAMYWYRQDPGQGLRLIYYSQIVNDFQKGDIAEGYSVSREKKESFPLTVTSAQKNPTAFYLCASSIGGTGFGNTIYFGEGSWLTVV.

This sequence joins TRBV6-6 and TRBJ2-2; the D gene is possibly TRBD2 (6 bases). The germline CDR1 and CDR2 sequences are MNHNY and SVGAGI (reference sequence). The CDR3 consists of 15 residues. Trimming shortened V by 3 bases and J by 4 bases, and 12 bases separated the two germline ends. The CDR3 DNA is TGTGCCAGCAGTTATTGGGGGGAGTCCACCGGGGAGCTGTTTTTT. Its translation is CASSYWGESTGELFF.

The rearrangement joins TRBV27 to TRBJ2-7; 7 positions match TRBD2. Trimming cost V 4 bases and J 2 bases; bases outside gene matches: 8. The germline CDR1 and CDR2 sequences are MNHEY and SMNVEV (reference sequence). The CDR3 length is 15 residues. The CDR3 DNA reads TGTGCCAGCAGTTCGACAACTAGCGAACCCTACGAGCAGTACTTC. Translating it yields CASSSTTSEPYEQYF.

This rearrangement joins TRBV7-2 to TRBJ2-7; D unclear. This CDR3 contains 12 residues. The V gene lost 3 bases and the J gene lost 2 bases, with 5 bases spanning the gap. From germline, CDR1 is SGHTA and CDR2 FQGNSA. The CDR3 sequence: CASSFNTYEQYF. CDR3 bases: TGTGCCAGCAGCTTCAATACCTACGAGCAGTACTTC.

The V and J genes are TRBV18 and TRBJ1-5, with 10 bases that match TRBD1. The CDR3 has 18 amino acids. J gave up 3 bases and V 1 base, and 9 bases lay outside the gene matches. Germline V CDR1 and CDR2: KGHSH, LQKENI. Here the CDR3 DNA reads TGTGCCAGCTCACCACGAAATTCCGGGACAGGGGTCAATCAGCCCCAGCATTTT. It encodes CASSPRNSGTGVNQPQHF.

V is TRBV6-5 and J is TRBJ2-4; 7 bases match TRBD1. Germline CDR1 is MNHEY and CDR2 is SVGAGI. After removal of 6 bases from V and 13 bases from J, the junction contained 6 bases not matched to a gene. This CDR3 has 11 residues. Written as DNA, the CDR3 is TGTGCCAGCAGAGATAGGGGGCGCCAGTACTTC. Translated: CASRDRGRQYF.

This chain uses TRBV7-2 with TRBJ1-3; no definite D call. Germline lookup yields CDR1 SGHTA and CDR2 FQGNSA. Trimming cost V 1 base and J 5 bases, with 3 bases left between them. This CDR3 region has 12 residues. CDR3 in amino acids: CASSLGRNTIYF. The CDR3 nucleotides are TGTGCCAGCAGCTTAGGGAGAAACACCATATATTTT.